Listed below are T cell receptor beta chains from one sample, sequenced in a study of blood T cell repertoires in COVID-19. Sequencing used immunoSEQ multiplex PCR; TCRdb keeps in-frame clones, though not all of them. The repertoire holds some 180,000 clones, approximately 90% seen once, with roughly a fifth in the top ten. The material sequenced was peripheral blood. The receptors shown here come from a man aged 60-69 years with active or convalescent COVID-19. Each CDR3 is given with its conserved first and last residue. A D gene is named only where the DNA matches it firmly. Some rows have no size entry. The others give once, few or many, or a class for an expanded clone.

CDR3aa	CDR3nt	j_gene	v_gene	d_gene	abundance
CASTAWGSTNEKLFF	TGTGCCAGCACTGCATGGGGCTCAACTAATGAAAAACTGTTTTTT	TRBJ1-4	TRBV2	-	-
CSVVGTGGMNTEAFF	TGCAGCGTTGTGGGTACAGGGGGGATGAACACTGAAGCTTTCTTT	TRBJ1-1	TRBV29-1	TRBD1	-
CASNTGTGITGELFF	TGTGCCAGCAACACCGGGACAGGGATCACCGGGGAGCTGTTTTTT	TRBJ2-2	TRBV6-5	TRBD1	-
CASSATEREKLFF	TGTGCCAGCAGTGCGACCGAGCGGGAAAAACTGTTTTTT	TRBJ1-4	TRBV25-1	-	-
CASRRTGARGEAFF	TGTGCCAGCCGACGGACAGGGGCTAGGGGTGAAGCTTTCTTT	TRBJ1-1	TRBV6-5	TRBD1	-
CASSLFVNGGEAFF	TGTGCCAGCAGCTTATTCGTAAACGGGGGAGAAGCTTTCTTT	TRBJ1-1	TRBV7-2	-	-
CASSLIYRSSYEQYF	TGTGCCAGCAGCTTAATATACAGGAGCTCCTACGAGCAGTACTTC	TRBJ2-7	TRBV5-5	-	-
CASSFGLAQTTDTQYF	TGTGCCAGCAGCTTCGGACTAGCCCAAACCACAGATACGCAGTATTTT	TRBJ2-3	TRBV11-2	TRBD2	-
CASSRGEGNQPQHF	TGTGCCAGCAGCCGAGGGGAGGGGAATCAGCCCCAGCATTTT	TRBJ1-5	TRBV7-9	-	-
CASSDGGPTGELFF	TGCGCCAGCAGTGACGGGGGGCCCACCGGGGAGCTGTTTTTT	TRBJ2-2	TRBV10-1	-	-
CASSPGGPGETQYF	TGCGCCAGCAGCCCAGGGGGTCCCGGGGAGACCCAGTACTTC	TRBJ2-5	TRBV5-1	TRBD1	-
CATSGAGEQGGDTQYF	TGTGCCACCAGTGGTGCCGGTGAACAGGGGGGAGATACGCAGTATTTT	TRBJ2-3	TRBV24-1	TRBD1	-
CASRQGYQETQYF	TGTGCCAGCAGACAGGGGTACCAAGAGACCCAGTACTTC	TRBJ2-5	TRBV6-5	TRBD1	-
CASSYSRTGHGYTF	TGTGCCAGCAGTTACTCCCGGACAGGGCACGGCTACACCTTC	TRBJ1-2	TRBV6-5	TRBD1	-
CASSQKTGNSPLHF	TGTGCCAGCAGTCAAAAGACGGGAAATTCACCCCTCCACTTT	TRBJ1-6	TRBV6-5	-	few
CASSQDLHRGGQPQHF	TGTGCCAGCAGCCAAGATCTACACAGGGGTGGACAGCCCCAGCATTTT	TRBJ1-5	TRBV4-2	TRBD1	-
CASRMDSSFETEAFF	TGTGCCAGCAGAATGGACAGCTCCTTCGAAACTGAAGCTTTCTTT	TRBJ1-1	TRBV4-2	-	once
CASRRQGGNEKLFF	TGTGCCAGCAGGAGACAGGGAGGTAATGAAAAACTGTTTTTT	TRBJ1-4	TRBV2	TRBD1	-
CASSPSGTGFTDTQYF	TGTGCCAGCAGCCCCTCCGGGACAGGATTCACAGATACGCAGTATTTT	TRBJ2-3	TRBV9	TRBD1	-
CASSLRGTGDEKLFF	TGCGCCAGCAGCTTACGCGGGACAGGGGATGAAAAACTGTTTTTT	TRBJ1-4	TRBV5-1	TRBD1	-
CASSIDPRQGDGYTF	TGTGCCAGCTCAATCGATCCGCGACAGGGGGATGGCTACACCTTC	TRBJ1-2	TRBV18	TRBD1	-
CASSHGDRVRAYGYTF	TGCGCCAGCAGCCACGGGGACAGGGTGCGGGCCTATGGCTACACCTTC	TRBJ1-2	TRBV5-1	TRBD1	-
CASSLFGGGGQETQYF	TGTGCCAGCAGCTTATTCGGCGGGGGGGGACAAGAGACCCAGTACTTC	TRBJ2-5	TRBV11-3	TRBD2	-
CASSYGGGANIQYF	TGTGCCAGCAGTTACGGCGGGGGGGCGAACATTCAGTACTTC	TRBJ2-4	TRBV5-6	TRBD2	few
CASSQAPGNLQPQHF	TGCGCCAGCAGCCAAGCCCCAGGGAACCTGCAGCCCCAGCATTTT	TRBJ1-5	TRBV4-1	-	few
CASSLIQGADTQYF	TGCGCCAGCAGCTTGATACAGGGCGCAGATACGCAGTATTTT	TRBJ2-3	TRBV5-1	-	-
CASSQGPSGGYEQYF	TGCGCCAGCAGCCAAGGACCCAGCGGGGGGTACGAGCAGTACTTC	TRBJ2-7	TRBV4-1	TRBD2	-
CASSSGVPTGELFF	TGTGCCAGCAGCTCGGGGGTCCCTACCGGGGAGCTGTTTTTT	TRBJ2-2	TRBV7-7	-	-
CASSPYGGENSPLHF	TGCGCCAGCAGCCCTTATGGGGGGGAAAATTCACCCCTCCACTTT	TRBJ1-6	TRBV5-1	-	-
CASNQGAKNTEAFF	TGCGCCAGCAACCAGGGGGCCAAGAACACTGAAGCTTTCTTT	TRBJ1-1	TRBV5-1	TRBD1	-
CASSLGRSSSGNTIYF	TGTGCCAGCAGCTTGGGTCGGTCAAGCTCTGGAAACACCATATATTTT	TRBJ1-3	TRBV5-5	-	few
CASSLVQQGASPLHF	TGTGCCAGCAGCTTAGTTCAGCAGGGGGCTTCACCCCTCCACTTT	TRBJ1-6	TRBV7-9	TRBD1	-
CATSIGAYEQYF	TGTGCCACCAGCATCGGGGCCTACGAGCAGTACTTC	TRBJ2-7	TRBV15	-	-
CASSRGTSGNTIYF	TGTGCCAGCAGTCGGGGGACCTCTGGAAACACCATATATTTT	TRBJ1-3	TRBV6-5	-	-
CASSLARDSPLHF	TGCGCCAGCAGCTTGGCGAGGGATTCACCCCTCCACTTT	TRBJ1-6	TRBV5-1	-	-
CATFPGGTNYGYTF	TGCGCCACCTTTCCAGGGGGCACTAACTATGGCTACACCTTC	TRBJ1-2	TRBV5-1	TRBD1	-
CASSRGLISNTGELFF	TGTGCCAGCAGCCGCGGGCTCATTTCGAACACCGGGGAGCTGTTTTTT	TRBJ2-2	TRBV5-8	-	-
CASSLLAGGGEQFF	TGTGCCAGCAGTTTACTAGCGGGGGGTGGTGAGCAGTTCTTC	TRBJ2-1	TRBV27	TRBD2	-
CASSWVRTWYQETQYF	TGTGCCAGCTCCTGGGTCAGGACTTGGTACCAAGAGACCCAGTACTTC	TRBJ2-5	TRBV18	-	-
CASRRDWNEKLFF	TGCGCCAGCAGACGGGACTGGAATGAAAAACTGTTTTTT	TRBJ1-4	TRBV10-2	-	once
CSVEGAGKVYGYTF	TGCAGCGTTGAAGGGGCAGGGAAGGTTTATGGCTACACCTTC	TRBJ1-2	TRBV29-1	-	-
CASSLSGTGGSQPQHF	TGTGCCAGCAGTTTGTCCGGGACAGGGGGCAGTCAGCCCCAGCATTTT	TRBJ1-5	TRBV28	TRBD1	-
CASSQKRGGNEQFF	TGTGCCAGTAGTCAGAAGCGGGGGGGCAATGAGCAGTTCTTC	TRBJ2-1	TRBV19	TRBD2	-
CASSLEQGAQYF	TGCGCCAGCAGCTTGGAACAGGGGGCGCAGTACTTC	TRBJ2-7	TRBV5-1	TRBD1	-
CASSSRQVYGYTF	TGTGCCAGCAGTTCCCGACAGGTCTATGGCTACACCTTC	TRBJ1-2	TRBV6-5	-	-
CASSIGTDRGKRPQHF	TGTGCCAGTAGTATAGGGACCGACAGGGGTAAACGGCCCCAGCATTTT	TRBJ1-5	TRBV19	TRBD1	-
CSVGQVYNEQFF	TGCAGCGTTGGCCAGGTCTACAATGAGCAGTTCTTC	TRBJ2-1	TRBV29-1	-	-
CASSSRLAGGPGNTGELFF	TGCGCCAGCAGCTCCAGACTAGCGGGGGGGCCGGGGAACACCGGGGAGCTGTTTTTT	TRBJ2-2	TRBV5-1	TRBD2	-
CAISEGDRGYYEQYF	TGTGCCATCAGTGAGGGGGACAGGGGATACTACGAGCAGTACTTC	TRBJ2-7	TRBV10-3	TRBD1	many